Listed below are T cell receptor beta chains from one sample, sequenced in a study of T cell responses to AZD1222 COVID-19 vaccine. Measured with immunoSEQ multiplex PCR; TCRdb has only the in-frame clones, and not every one. The repertoire holds around 99,000 clones, with about 90% as singletons. Sequenced material: peripheral blood, taken 28 days after the second AZD1222 dose. The receptor source for this set is an adult who received the AZD1222 COVID-19 vaccine. CDR3s include the opening cysteine and the closing phenylalanine or tryptophan. The order of the fields is clone size, J gene, D gene, V gene, CDR3 protein, CDR3 DNA. The D gene is left open where the match is weak. Rows may omit the clone size; those that give it use once, few, many or a size class.

NA	TRBJ2-7	TRBD1	TRBV11-3	CASSLGTGTASSYEQYF	TGTGCCAGCAGCTTAGGAACCGGGACAGCGAGCTCCTACGAGCAGTACTTC
few	TRBJ2-7	NA	TRBV6-2/TRBV6-3	CASSRDRLGEQYF	TGTGCCAGCAGCCGGGATCGCCTAGGCGAGCAGTACTTC
NA	TRBJ2-1	NA	TRBV19	CASSIPLFDEQFF	TGTGCCAGTAGTATTCCGCTGTTCGATGAGCAGTTCTTC
few	TRBJ1-6	TRBD1	TRBV3-1/TRBV3-2	CASSQDLGTAFSPLHF	TGTGCCAGCAGCCAAGACTTGGGGACAGCCTTTTCACCCCTCCACTTT
once	TRBJ2-1	TRBD2	TRBV5-1	CASSLLERGFNEQFF	TGCGCCAGCAGCTTGCTCGAGCGGGGGTTCAATGAGCAGTTCTTC
once	TRBJ1-2	TRBD1	TRBV5-1	CASRSGRGREGYTF	TGCGCCAGCAGGTCTGGAAGGGGGCGAGAGGGCTACACCTTC
NA	TRBJ1-2	TRBD1	TRBV6-1	CASSERTGDNYGYTF	TGTGCCAGCAGTGAAAGGACAGGCGATAACTATGGCTACACCTTC
NA	TRBJ1-1	NA	TRBV4-1	CASSQIEDSMNTEAFF	TGCGCCAGCAGCCAAATTGAGGACAGCATGAACACTGAAGCTTTCTTT
NA	TRBJ1-1	NA	TRBV4-1	CASSQARGGRNTEAFF	TGCGCCAGCAGCCAAGCCCGGGGGGGCCGGAACACTGAAGCTTTCTTT
NA	TRBJ1-2	TRBD1	TRBV4-1	CASSFSQGAQGYTF	TGCGCCAGCAGCTTTTCCCAGGGGGCGCAGGGCTACACCTTC
NA	TRBJ1-1	NA	TRBV19	CASIPYGTENTEAFF	TGTGCCAGTATACCCTACGGCACCGAGAACACTGAAGCTTTCTTT
NA	TRBJ1-5	NA	TRBV6-2/TRBV6-3	CASSYLRQANQPQHF	TGTGCCAGCAGTTACTTAAGACAGGCCAATCAGCCCCAGCATTTT
once	TRBJ2-1	TRBD1	TRBV6-5	CASRTGGDEQFF	TGTGCCAGCAGAACAGGGGGCGATGAGCAGTTCTTC
NA	TRBJ1-1	TRBD1	TRBV5-1	CASSAGQGPSRAFF	TGCGCCAGCAGCGCCGGACAGGGGCCCTCTCGGGCTTTCTTT
NA	TRBJ1-1	TRBD1	TRBV12-5	CASGQGWTEAFF	TGTGCTAGTGGACAGGGGTGGACTGAAGCTTTCTTT
NA	TRBJ2-7	NA	TRBV2	CASSGTATTYEQYF	TGTGCCAGCAGTGGGACAGCCACTACCTACGAGCAGTACTTC
NA	TRBJ2-5	TRBD2	TRBV19	CASSIVGGAGETQYF	TGTGCCAGTAGTATCGTCGGGGGGGCCGGGGAGACCCAGTACTTC
NA	TRBJ2-3	NA	TRBV5-1	CASSTVLGISAGTQYF	TGCGCCAGCAGCACCGTCCTGGGCATATCGGCGGGTACGCAGTATTTT
once	TRBJ2-7	NA	TRBV5-1	CASSLEGSSYEQYF	TGCGCCAGCAGCTTGGAAGGGAGCTCCTACGAGCAGTACTTC
NA	TRBJ1-1	NA	TRBV27	CASRGLIRGGTEAFF	TGTGCCAGCAGGGGCTTGATTCGGGGCGGCACTGAAGCTTTCTTT
NA	TRBJ1-4	NA	TRBV5-5	CASSFGGPGGEKLFF	TGTGCCAGCAGCTTTGGGGGCCCGGGAGGTGAAAAACTGTTTTTT
few	TRBJ1-1	NA	TRBV19	CASRISGYMDTEAFF	TGTGCCAGTAGGATCTCAGGGTATATGGACACTGAAGCTTTCTTT
once	TRBJ2-1	NA	TRBV6-5	CASSYSGLAPYNEQFF	TGTGCCAGCAGTTACTCTGGGCTCGCACCCTACAATGAGCAGTTCTTC
NA	TRBJ1-2	NA	TRBV6-5	CASSYGAAPLEGYTF	TGTGCCAGCAGTTACGGGGCAGCACCCCTGGAAGGCTACACCTTC
NA	TRBJ2-1	TRBD2	TRBV4-1	CASSQDIERGGLDEQFF	TGCGCCAGCAGCCAAGATATCGAGCGGGGGGGCCTAGATGAGCAGTTCTTC
NA	TRBJ1-6	TRBD1	TRBV6-4	CASSDGQVKGSPLHF	TGTGCCAGCAGTGATGGACAGGTAAAAGGTTCACCCCTCCACTTT
NA	TRBJ2-1	NA	TRBV19	CASRNLLGGNEQFF	TGTGCCAGTAGAAACCTACTCGGGGGCAATGAGCAGTTCTTC
NA	TRBJ2-5	NA	TRBV6-5	CASSYSNLGLGETQYF	TGTGCCAGCAGTTACTCGAATCTGGGGCTCGGGGAGACCCAGTACTTC
NA	TRBJ1-4	NA	TRBV15	CATSRGTDEKLFF	TGTGCCACCAGCAGAGGGACTGATGAAAAACTGTTTTTT
NA	TRBJ2-3	TRBD2	TRBV30	CAWTLLAGSTDTQYF	TGTGCCTGGACCCTGCTAGCGGGGAGCACAGATACGCAGTATTTT
NA	TRBJ2-7	TRBD1	TRBV19	CASSTTTGSSEQYF	TGTGCCAGTAGTACTACGACAGGGTCGAGCGAGCAGTACTTC
NA	TRBJ2-7	NA	TRBV27	CASSPGRVAEQYF	TGTGCCAGCAGCCCGGGACGGGTCGCAGAGCAGTACTTC
NA	TRBJ1-2	NA	TRBV18	CASSPPGLRETNYGYTF	TGTGCCAGCTCACCACCGGGTTTAAGGGAGACAAACTATGGCTACACCTTC
NA	TRBJ2-2	TRBD1	TRBV5-1	CASSLGQGGELFF	TGCGCCAGCAGCTTGGGACAGGGCGGGGAGCTGTTTTTT
NA	TRBJ2-7	NA	TRBV7-9	CASSLYSSYEQYF	TGTGCCAGCAGCTTATACAGCTCCTACGAGCAGTACTTC
once	TRBJ1-2	NA	TRBV12-3/TRBV12-4	CASSVRRGNGYTF	TGTGCCAGCAGCGTAAGGCGGGGGAATGGCTACACCTTC
few	TRBJ2-3	NA	TRBV6-5	CASSGRDTQYF	TGTGCCAGCTCAGGACGGGATACGCAGTATTTT
NA	TRBJ2-3	TRBD2	TRBV18	CASSPVPRGGDTQYF	TGTGCCAGCTCACCCGTCCCGCGGGGGGGGGATACGCAGTATTTT
NA	TRBJ1-5	NA	TRBV5-4	CASSLGGDGNQPQHF	TGTGCCAGCAGCTTGGGAGGGGACGGCAATCAGCCCCAGCATTTT
NA	TRBJ1-2	NA	TRBV18	CASSPKTSAGSNYGYTF	TGTGCCAGCTCACCGAAAACTAGTGCGGGCAGCAACTATGGCTACACCTTC
NA	TRBJ1-1	TRBD1	TRBV6-5	CASSFGQGNPEAFF	TGTGCCAGCAGCTTCGGACAGGGGAACCCTGAAGCTTTCTTT